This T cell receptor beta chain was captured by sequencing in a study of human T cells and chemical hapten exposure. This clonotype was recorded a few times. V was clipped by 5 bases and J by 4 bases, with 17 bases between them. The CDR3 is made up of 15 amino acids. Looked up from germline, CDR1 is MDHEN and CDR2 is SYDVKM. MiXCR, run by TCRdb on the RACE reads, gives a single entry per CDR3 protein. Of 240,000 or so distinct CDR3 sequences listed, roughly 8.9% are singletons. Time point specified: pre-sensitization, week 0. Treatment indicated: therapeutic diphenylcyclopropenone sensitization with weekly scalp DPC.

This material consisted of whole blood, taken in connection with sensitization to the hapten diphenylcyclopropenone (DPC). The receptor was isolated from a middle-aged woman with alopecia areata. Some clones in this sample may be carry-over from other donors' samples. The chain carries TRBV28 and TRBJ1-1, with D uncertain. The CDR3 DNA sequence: TGTGCCAGCAGTCCCCCGCTAGGGATGGTCACTGAAGCTTTCTTT. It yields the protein CASSPPLGMVTEAFF.